This passage covers 32 T cell receptor beta chains from one sample sequenced in a study of early T cells in non-severe SARS-CoV-2 infection. TCRdb re-analysed the 5' RACE reads in MiXCR, keeping a single row per CDR3 protein. The table shows some 76,000 distinct CDR3 sequences, with about an eighth occurring only once. Material: whole blood. These receptor sequences come from an adult who was a healthcare worker with PCR-confirmed SARS-CoV-2 infection or an uninfected control (not recorded which).

This clonotype has only a few counts. The J gene is TRBJ1-1, the V gene TRBV18; no clear D. Germline-derived CDR1 and CDR2 are KGHSH and LQKENI. The CDR3 length is 16 residues. Deletions cut 3 bases from V and 2 bases from J, with 16 bases between. CDR3 protein: CASSPRAVIINTEAFF. CDR3 DNA: TGTGCCAGCTCACCGAGGGCGGTAATTATAAACACTGAAGCTTTCTTT. The full variable domain, rest sourced from reference TRBV18 and TRBJ1-1, is NAGVMQNPRHLVRRRGQEARLRCSPMKGHSHVYWYRQLPEEGLKFMVYLQKENIIDESGMPKERFSAEFPKEGPSILRIQQVVRGDSAAYFCASSPRAVIINTEAFFGQGTRLTVV.

The CDR3 loop is CASSESGGGPREQYF. CDR3 nucleotides: TGCGCCAGCAGTGAGTCAGGGGGGGGGCCGCGAGAGCAGTACTTC. This sequence joins TRBV10-1 and TRBJ2-7; D may be TRBD2 (7 bases). CDR1 is WNHNN, CDR2 SYGVQD, per germline (reference sequence). This CDR3 comprises 15 residues. With 0 bases removed from V and 7 bases from J, the gap between germline ends came to 16 bases.

The chain uses TRBV6-2 or TRBV6-3 and TRBJ2-7; D is possibly TRBD1 (6 bases). The CDR3 has 15 residues. V was trimmed by 7 bases and J by 2 bases, leaving 18 bases between them. Germline values: CDR1 MNHEY, CDR2 SVGEGT. The CDR3 loop is CASTQLPGHTYEQYF. The CDR3 DNA reads as TGTGCCAGCACACAATTACCGGGACACACCTACGAGCAGTACTTC.

This rearrangement joins TRBV28 to TRBJ2-1; 8 bases map to TRBD2. Per germline, CDR1 MDHEN and CDR2 SYDVKM. Unmatched junction bases numbered 11, after V lost 5 bases and J lost 2 bases. This CDR3 region has 17 residues. In DNA form, the CDR3 reads TGTGCCAGCAGTCTTTCCTATAGCGGGGAGACCTACAATGAGCAGTTCTTC. Its protein product is CASSLSYSGETYNEQFF. The full variable domain, with the rest looked up from reference TRBV28 and TRBJ2-1, is DVKVTQSSRYLVKRTGEKVFLECVQDMDHENMFWYRQDPGLGLRLIYFSYDVKMKEKGDIPEGYSVSREKKERFSLILESASTNQTSMYLCASSLSYSGETYNEQFFGPGTRLTVL.

This clonotype was picked up many times. The chain has TRBV11-2 and TRBJ1-2, with 10 nucleotides matching TRBD1. The CDR3 has 17 residues. V was clipped by 2 bases and J by 4 bases; unmatched bases: 10. The germline CDR1 and CDR2 sequences are SGHAT and FQNNGV. CDR3 nucleotides: TGTGCCAGCAGCTTACGGTTCGGGACAGGGGCTAGCTATGGCTACACCTTC. It is translated as CASSLRFGTGASYGYTF.

Only a few counts were recorded for this clonotype. V and J are TRBV6-1 and TRBJ1-5; D remains unclear. This CDR3 region has 12 residues. The ends were cut back, 9 bases at V and 3 bases at J, with 9 bases in the middle. Germline values: CDR1 MNHNS, CDR2 SASEGT. The CDR3 bases are TGTGCCAGTTACACAGTCAATCAGCCCCAGCATTTT. It yields the protein CASYTVNQPQHF.

This clonotype was counted between two and nine times. This chain links TRBV30 with TRBJ1-3; TRBD1 might be the D (5 bases). This CDR3 has 16 residues. Germline V lookup: CDR1 GTSNPN, CDR2 SVGIG (reference sequence). V gave up 1 base and J gave up 0 bases, with 13 bases separating them. CDR3 sequence reads: CAWSGLRQLSGNTIYF. The CDR3 coding sequence is TGTGCCTGGAGTGGTTTAAGACAGCTCTCTGGAAACACCATATATTTT.

There are many counts of this clonotype. The chain combines TRBV20-1 with TRBJ2-4; TRBD1 agrees at 8 bases. The junction had 11 bases not matched to a gene; V was cut back by 6 bases and J by 4 bases. This CDR3 comprises 15 residues. Germline values: CDR1 DFQATT, CDR2 SNEGSKA (reference sequence). The chain's CDR3 is CSAPKGQAKKNIQYF. The CDR3 nucleotides are TGCAGTGCCCCTAAGGGACAGGCCAAGAAAAACATTCAGTACTTC.

The chain links TRBV28 to TRBJ2-1; 7 positions agree with TRBD2. With V trimmed by 10 bases and J by 5 bases, 11 bases remained unmatched. This CDR3 contains 14 residues. CDR1 is MDHEN and CDR2 is SYDVKM in the germline V gene. CDR3 in DNA: TGTGCCACCGGCCTAGCGGCCCGGGACAATGAGCAGTTCTTC. Amino acid sequence: CATGLAARDNEQFF.

This chain joins TRBV6-5 and TRBJ1-2; D uncertain. Trimming left V 6 bases short and J 1 base short, with 18 bases between. CDR3 size: 16 residues. Germline V gene lookup returns CDR1 MNHEY and CDR2 SVGAGI. The CDR3 DNA is TGTGCCAGCAGCCCGAATGCAGGTTCGGGTAACTATGGCTACACCTTC. It encodes CASSPNAGSGNYGYTF.

The chain joins TRBV29-1 to TRBJ2-7; the match to TRBD1 covers 7 bases. J lost 7 bases, V lost 4 bases, and 7 bases had no gene match. The CDR3 is made up of 12 amino acids. Germline V gives CDR1 SQVTM, CDR2 ANQGSEA. For the CDR3, the DNA is TGCAGCGTTGTATTAGGGGGCTCGGAGCAGTACTTC. Protein sequence: CSVVLGGSEQYF.

This clonotype showed up many times. The chain employs TRBV23-1 and TRBJ2-1, with TRBD1 matching 9 bases. TRBV23-1 counts as an open reading frame of uncertain function. V shed 7 bases, J shed 0 bases, and the junction held 16 bases outside the gene matches. This CDR3 comprises 19 residues. The CDR3 reads CASTAGQGKDRSSYNEQFF. The CDR3 DNA follows: TGCGCCAGCACAGCGGGACAGGGAAAGGATAGGAGCTCCTACAATGAGCAGTTCTTC.

There are a few counts of this clonotype. V and J are TRBV2 and TRBJ1-1, with D possibly TRBD1 on 5 matching bases. Trimming took 6 bases from V and 6 from J, leaving 17 bases between them. The CDR3 length is 14 residues. The germline gives CDR1 SNHLY, CDR2 FYNNEI. CDR3 bases: TGTGCCAGCAGCGAAACCCCAGGGTTCTCTGAAGCTTTCTTT. As protein: CASSETPGFSEAFF.

This clonotype has just a few counts. The CDR3 DNA is TGTGCCAGCAGCCAGACCCAAGGACAGGGACCTCTTAACTATGGCTACACCTTC. Translated: CASSQTQGQGPLNYGYTF. The rearrangement uses TRBV3-1 and TRBJ1-2, with 8 bases lining up with TRBD1. CDR3 length equals 18 residues. Germline V lookup: CDR1 LGHDT, CDR2 YNNKEL (reference sequence). V lost 3 bases, J lost 1 base, and 13 bases stayed unmatched.

This clonotype has only a few counts. This chain links TRBV3-1 with TRBJ1-1, with a tentative D call TRBD1 (5 bases). The V end lost 2 bases, the J end lost 6 bases, and 10 bases lay between the germline ends. Germline V lookup: CDR1 LGHDT, CDR2 YNNKEL (reference sequence). This CDR3 is 13 amino acids long. The CDR3 DNA follows: TGTGCCAGCAGCCAATCGGGGGTTTCTGAAGCTTTCTTT. Protein: CASSQSGVSEAFF. Complete variable domain (other parts from reference TRBV3-1 and TRBJ1-1): DTAVSQTPKYLVTQMGNDKSIKCEQNLGHDTMYWYKQDSKKFLKIMFSYNNKELIINETVPNRFSPKSPDKAHLNLHINSLELGDSAVYFCASSQSGVSEAFFGQGTRLTVV.

This clonotype was seen at least ten times. V usage is TRBV2 and J usage is TRBJ1-2, with D uncertain. Germline V CDR1 and CDR2: SNHLY, FYNNEI. This CDR3 has 14 residues. V shed 4 bases and J shed 1 base, with 10 bases lying between them. CDR3 loop: CASSAERGNYGYTF. CDR3 nucleotide sequence: TGTGCCAGCAGTGCAGAACGGGGTAACTATGGCTACACCTTC. The full variable domain, its missing parts supplied by reference TRBV2 and TRBJ1-2, is EPEVTQTPSHQVTQMGQEVILRCVPISNHLYFYWYRQILGQKVEFLVSFYNNEISEKSEIFDDQFSVERPDGSNFTLKIRSTKLEDSAMYFCASSAERGNYGYTFGSGTRLTVV.

This clonotype has a handful of counts. The rearrangement uses TRBV7-3 and TRBJ1-1; D is perhaps TRBD1 (6 bases). The germline V and J ends were trimmed by 5 bases and 7 bases, with 14 bases remaining between them. The CDR3 has 13 amino acids. Germline V gene sequence: CDR1 SGHTA, CDR2 FQGTGA. DNA for the CDR3: TGTGCCAGCAGCGCCGGGACAATGGGTGAAGCTTTCTTT. This gives the protein CASSAGTMGEAFF.

This clonotype was observed at least ten times. V and J are TRBV28 and TRBJ2-3, with D unclear. Germline V gives CDR1 MDHEN, CDR2 SYDVKM. The V end lost 6 bases, the J end lost 2 bases, and 15 bases lay between the germline ends. This CDR3 region has 15 residues. The CDR3, as DNA: TGTGCCAGCAGCCGGACCAACGATAACACAGATACGCAGTATTTT. It encodes CASSRTNDNTDTQYF. The full variable domain, completed using reference TRBV28 and TRBJ2-3, is DVKVTQSSRYLVKRTGEKVFLECVQDMDHENMFWYRQDPGLGLRLIYFSYDVKMKEKGDIPEGYSVSREKKERFSLILESASTNQTSMYLCASSRTNDNTDTQYFGPGTRLTVL.

Concerning this clonotype itself: This may be a read error: a much more frequent sequence differs by one nucleotide. This rearrangement joins TRBV9 to TRBJ2-3; the D is unclear. The V end was cut by 0 bases, the J end by 2 bases, with 7 bases between. Per the germline V gene, CDR1 is SGDLS and CDR2 is YYNGEE. This CDR3 is 14 amino acids long. In DNA, the CDR3 is TGTGCCAGCAGCGTAGCCCCGGTCACAGATACGCAGTATTTT. Its translation is CASSVAPVTDTQYF.

This clonotype has at least ten counts. This sequence joins TRBV20-1 and TRBJ1-4; maybe TRBD1 (6 bases). Germline CDR1 is DFQATT and CDR2 is SNEGSKA (reference sequence). V dropped 3 bases and J dropped 3 bases, with 14 bases sitting between them. The CDR3 is 15 amino acids. CDR3 sequence: CSARPPGTPNEKLFF. CDR3 nucleotides: TGCAGTGCTAGGCCCCCCGGGACACCTAATGAAAAACTGTTTTTT.

The sample holds a few counts of this clonotype. V and J are TRBV5-6 and TRBJ2-7; TRBD1 matches 7 bases. Germline V gene sequence: CDR1 SGHDT, CDR2 YYEEEE. The CDR3 is 15 residues long. Unmatched junction bases numbered 6, after V lost 3 bases and J lost 0 bases. In DNA form, the CDR3 reads TGTGCCAGCAGCTCCTCCGGGACAGTCTCCTACGAGCAGTACTTC. Protein: CASSSSGTVSYEQYF.

This clonotype appeared a few times. The chain recombines TRBV29-1 with TRBJ1-2; D is ambiguous. CDR1 and CDR2 from the germline V gene are SQVTM and ANQGSEA. This CDR3 spans 11 amino acids. Trimming pared 4 bases from V and 7 bases from J, leaving 10 bases between. The CDR3 nucleotides are TGCAGCGTTGTGAGGGCGGGTGGCTACACCTTC. Translation gives CSVVRAGGYTF. The full variable domain, with the rest looked up from reference TRBV29-1 and TRBJ1-2, is SAVISQKPSRDICQRGTSLTIQCQVDSQVTMMFWYRQQPGQSLTLIATANQGSEATYESGFVIDKFPISRPNLTFSTLTVSNMSPEDSSIYLCSVVRAGGYTFGSGTRLTVV.

In its sample, this clonotype was seen many times. The CDR3 loop reads CASSVKGDRGLFEFPTEAFF. CDR3 in DNA: TGTGCCAGCAGTGTCAAGGGGGACAGGGGCCTCTTTGAATTCCCCACTGAAGCTTTCTTT. The V call is TRBV12-3 or TRBV12-4, the J call TRBJ1-1; 10 bases are a match to TRBD1. The V gene end was trimmed by 5 bases and the J gene end by 4 bases; junction bases not matched to a gene: 22. The CDR3 spans 20 residues.

This chain links TRBV6-1 with TRBJ1-3, with 7 positions matching TRBD1. Germline CDR1 is MNHNS and CDR2 is SASEGT. The CDR3 loop spans 16 amino acids. V lost 6 bases, J lost 0 bases, and 8 bases stayed unmatched. The DNA of the CDR3 is TGTGCCAGCAGACCCGACAGGGCCCGCTCTGGAAACACCATATATTTT. It specifies CASRPDRARSGNTIYF.

The J gene is TRBJ2-1, the V gene TRBV21-1; the table's D call, TRBD1, has no DNA check behind it. TRBV21-1 is classified as a pseudogene. There are 12 residues in the CDR3. The CDR3 reads CASSNQGCEQFF. The DNA of the CDR3 is TGTGCCAGCAGCAACCAGGGTTGTGAGCAGTTCTTC.

The chain has TRBV14 and TRBJ2-1; TRBD2 aligns across 10 bases. The CDR3 spans 16 residues. Germline V gives CDR1 SGHDN, CDR2 FVKESK. The ends lost 1 base at V and 7 bases at J; junction bases unmatched: 7. The CDR3 sequence is CASSQASGGARNEQFF. DNA of the CDR3: TGTGCCAGCAGCCAAGCAAGCGGGGGGGCAAGGAATGAGCAGTTCTTC.

The chain carries TRBV2 and TRBJ2-3, with D hard to call. The V end lost 5 bases, the J end lost 5 bases, and 17 bases lay between the germline ends. The germline gives CDR1 SNHLY, CDR2 FYNNEI. The CDR3 is 15 residues long. CDR3 DNA sequence: TGTGCCAGCAGTCCAAACCTCTCCATCATAGATACGCAGTATTTT. It yields the protein CASSPNLSIIDTQYF.

V usage is TRBV4-3 and J usage is TRBJ2-5, with D possibly being TRBD2 (7 bases). Trimming cost V 1 base and J 5 bases, with 14 bases left between them. Germline lookup yields CDR1 LGHNA and CDR2 YSLEER. This CDR3 contains 15 residues. The CDR3 nucleotides are TGCGCCAGCAGCCAAGGCGGGGGCGAGATCGAGACCCAGTACTTC. Translated: CASSQGGGEIETQYF.

The chain combines TRBV12-3 or TRBV12-4 with TRBJ1-6; unclear D gene. The CDR3 covers 12 residues. Deletions cut 6 bases from V and 10 bases from J, with 10 bases between. CDR3 amino acids: CASSIAQSPLHF. As DNA, the CDR3 is TGTGCCAGCAGCATAGCTCAATCACCCCTCCACTTT.

The V and J genes are TRBV9 and TRBJ1-4; TRBD1 matches 8 bases. Looked up from germline, CDR1 is SGDLS and CDR2 is YYNGEE. The CDR3 spans 15 residues. J gave up 10 bases and V 4 bases, and 12 bases lay outside the gene matches. This chain's CDR3 is CASSPRTGTSAKLFF. The CDR3 DNA reads as TGTGCCAGCAGCCCCCGGACAGGGACAAGCGCAAAACTGTTTTTT.

This clonotype has ten or more counts. The gene calls are TRBV20-1 and TRBJ2-7; the match to TRBD2 covers 8 bases. CDR3 length equals 16 residues. V was clipped by 3 bases and J by 0 bases; unmatched bases: 10. Germline lookup yields CDR1 DFQATT and CDR2 SNEGSKA (reference sequence). CDR3 nucleotides: TGCAGTGCTAGCGGGGCGGGAGGAAGAAGCTCCTACGAGCAGTACTTC. This translates into CSASGAGGRSSYEQYF.

V gene TRBV19 combines with J gene TRBJ1-4; D perhaps matches TRBD1 (5 bases). Per the germline V gene, CDR1 is LNHDA and CDR2 is SQIVND (reference sequence). This CDR3 spans 15 amino acids. V lost 3 bases and J 5 bases, leaving 13 bases between the germline ends. CDR3 DNA sequence: TGTGCCAGTAGTATCGGGCAGCAGGGAAATGAAAAACTGTTTTTT. Residues: CASSIGQQGNEKLFF.